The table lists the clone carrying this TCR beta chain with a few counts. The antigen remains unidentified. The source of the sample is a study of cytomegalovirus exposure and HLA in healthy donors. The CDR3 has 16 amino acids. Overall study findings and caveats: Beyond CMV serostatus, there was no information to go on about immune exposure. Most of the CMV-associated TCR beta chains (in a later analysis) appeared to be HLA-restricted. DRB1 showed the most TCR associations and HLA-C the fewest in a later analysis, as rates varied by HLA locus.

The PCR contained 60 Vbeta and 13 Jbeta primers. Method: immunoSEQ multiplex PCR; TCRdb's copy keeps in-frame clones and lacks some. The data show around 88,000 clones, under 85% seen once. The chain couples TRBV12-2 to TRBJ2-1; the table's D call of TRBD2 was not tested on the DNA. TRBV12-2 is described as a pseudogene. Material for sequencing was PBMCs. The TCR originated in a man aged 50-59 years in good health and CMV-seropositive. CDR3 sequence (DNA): TGTGCAAGTCGCTTAGATGACGGGAGTCGGAACAATGAGCAGTTCTTC. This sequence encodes CASRLDDGSRNNEQFF.